This T cell receptor beta chain is from a study of cytomegalovirus exposure and HLA in healthy donors. Looking at the study overall: The roughly 700 first-cohort repertoires shared a platform with the approximately 130 validation repertoires, as reported in a later analysis.

The assay was immunoSEQ multiplex PCR, and TCRdb's table has in-frame clones only and misses some. The sample gives roughly 70,000 clones, roughly 90% of which show up once; around 4% is in the top ten. Germline V gives CDR1 MNHNY, CDR2 SVGAGI (reference sequence). V dropped 6 bases and J dropped 13 bases, with 22 bases sitting between them. The CDR3 sequence is 14 residues long. About this clone: Its antigen is still unknown.

Study outcomes and limitations: Rare TCR sequences predominated, though certain public TCRs were found in many donors.

The clonotype comes from a young woman in good health and CMV-seropositive. The sequencing sample was made of PBMCs. The chain employs TRBV6-6 and TRBJ2-1; D is possibly TRBD2 (6 bases). The CDR3 loop is CASSPPGGSTYQFF. The CDR3 nucleotides read TGTGCCAGCAGCCCCCCCGGAGGGTCGACTTACCAGTTCTTC.